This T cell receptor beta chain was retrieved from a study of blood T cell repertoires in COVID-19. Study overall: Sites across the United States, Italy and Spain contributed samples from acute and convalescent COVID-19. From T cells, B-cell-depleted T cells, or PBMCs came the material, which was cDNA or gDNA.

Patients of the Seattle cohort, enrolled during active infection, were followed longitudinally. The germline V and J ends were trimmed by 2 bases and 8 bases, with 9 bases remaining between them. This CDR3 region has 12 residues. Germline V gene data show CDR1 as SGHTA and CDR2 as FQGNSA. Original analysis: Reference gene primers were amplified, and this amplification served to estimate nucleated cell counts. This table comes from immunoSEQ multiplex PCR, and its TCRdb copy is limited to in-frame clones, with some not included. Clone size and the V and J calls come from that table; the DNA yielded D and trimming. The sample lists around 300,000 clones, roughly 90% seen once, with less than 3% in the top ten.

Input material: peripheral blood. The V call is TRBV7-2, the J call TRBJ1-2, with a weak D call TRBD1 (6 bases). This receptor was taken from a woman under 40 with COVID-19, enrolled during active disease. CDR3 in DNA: TGTGCCAGCAGCTTACAGGGGCTGGGCTACACCTTC. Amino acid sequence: CASSLQGLGYTF.